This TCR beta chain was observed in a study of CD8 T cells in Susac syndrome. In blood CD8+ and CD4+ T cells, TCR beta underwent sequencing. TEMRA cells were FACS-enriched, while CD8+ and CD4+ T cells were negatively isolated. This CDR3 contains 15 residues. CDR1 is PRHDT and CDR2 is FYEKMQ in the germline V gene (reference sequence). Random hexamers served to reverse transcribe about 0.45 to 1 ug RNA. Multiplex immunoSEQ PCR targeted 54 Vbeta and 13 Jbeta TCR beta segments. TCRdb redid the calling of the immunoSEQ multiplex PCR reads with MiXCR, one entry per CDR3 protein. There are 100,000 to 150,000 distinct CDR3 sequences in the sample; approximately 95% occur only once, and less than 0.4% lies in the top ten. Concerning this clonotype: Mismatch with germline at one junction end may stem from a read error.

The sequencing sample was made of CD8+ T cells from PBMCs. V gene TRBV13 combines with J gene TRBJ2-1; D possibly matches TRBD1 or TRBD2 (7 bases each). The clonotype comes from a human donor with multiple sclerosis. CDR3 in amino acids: CASSSQGGGYYEQFF. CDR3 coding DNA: TGTGCCAGCAGCTCCCAGGGGGGGGGCTACTATGAGCAGTTCTTC.